The 24 T cell receptor beta chains listed next were all sequenced from one sample in a study of T cell clonality in common variable immunodeficiency. Findings of the study overall: Fewer deletions and N-nucleotide insertions were reportedly seen in common variable immunodeficiency TCR beta sequences.

For these receptors, no antigen is known. Assay used: immunoSEQ multiplex PCR; TCRdb lists only in-frame clones, some missing. The table lists 15,000 to 17,000 clones, with 4.9% in the top ten. The sample was peripheral blood mononuclear cells. All receptors derive from a human donor with common variable immunodeficiency.

This clone is labeled medium-sized based on frequency. The read falls 3 residues short of the CDR3 end, and the missing part is taken from the germline J gene. This chain uses TRBV6-2 or TRBV6-3 with TRBJ1-1; possible D gene TRBD1, 5 bases. V was clipped by 7 bases and J by 1 base, with 10 bases between them. The CDR3 is made up of 13 amino acids. CDR1 and CDR2 from the germline V gene are MNHEY and SVGEGT. The CDR3: CASIAGGNTEAFF. The part of the CDR3 DNA that was read is TGTGCCAGCATCGCCGGGGGGAACACTGAA.

Comment on this clone: From the germline J gene comes the end of the CDR3, since the read stops 3 residues before it. The chain recombines TRBV6-2 or TRBV6-3 with TRBJ1-4; maybe TRBD1 (6 bases). Germline V gene sequence: CDR1 MNHEY, CDR2 SVGEGT. This CDR3 is built from 13 residues. The V end was cut by 6 bases, the J end by 7 bases, with 12 bases between. Partial CDR3 DNA: TGTGCCAGCAGCACTAGGGGGACTGAAAAA. Translated: CASSTRGTEK. The entire CDR3 reads CASSTRGTEKLFF.

In regard to this clone: The CDR3 end falls 3 residues outside the read, so it is completed with the germline J gene. V gene TRBV2 combines with J gene TRBJ2-5; 15 positions agree with TRBD2. V was clipped by 4 bases and J by 0 bases; unmatched bases: 9. The length of the CDR3 is 19 residues. The germline CDR1 and CDR2 sequences are SNHLY and FYNNEI. The CDR3 DNA, read in part, is TGTGCCAGCAGTGCGGGGACTAGCGGGGGGATCTTGTACCAAGAGACC. As protein: CASSAGTSGGILYQET. The full-length CDR3 reads as CASSAGTSGGILYQETQYF.

Concerning this clone: The missing CDR3 end, 3 residues past where the read stops, is filled in from the germline J gene. The V call is TRBV7-3, the J call TRBJ1-6; weak D call: TRBD1 (5 bases). V was pared by 4 bases and J by 8 bases, with 9 bases between. This CDR3 has 13 amino acids. Germline CDR1 SGHTA, CDR2 FQGTGA. This CDR3 reads CASSSRGDSPLHF. Incomplete CDR3 DNA: TGTGCCAGCAGCTCAAGGGGAGATTCACCC.

This clone is labeled medium-sized based on frequency. The read halts 3 residues ahead of the CDR3 end, with the missing end drawn from the germline J gene. The J gene is TRBJ1-5, the V gene TRBV7-8, with D maybe TRBD1 (5 bases). Germline values: CDR1 SGHVS, CDR2 FQNEAQ. V gave up 5 bases and J gave up 7 bases, with 9 bases separating them. There are 12 residues in the CDR3. This CDR3 reads CASSLKGQPQHF. The CDR3 DNA, read in part, is TGTGCCAGCAGCCTGAAGGGGCAGCCC.

About this clone itself: The read finishes 3 residues shy of the CDR3 end, and the germline J gene is used to complete it. J is TRBJ2-1 and V is TRBV7-8; 13 bases are a match to TRBD2. The germline V gene encodes CDR1 SGHVS and CDR2 FQNEAQ. This CDR3 comprises 16 residues. The J segment lost 7 bases and the V segment lost 4 bases, leaving 7 bases of the junction unmatched. This chain's CDR3 is CASSSYGTSGTNEQFF. The sequenced part of the CDR3 DNA is TGTGCCAGCAGCTCCTATGGGACTAGCGGGACTAATGAG.

The CDR3 DNA, read in part, is TGTGCCAGCTCACCACCTTCCGGGATAGCGTACAATGAG. Its protein product is CASSPPSGIAYNE. The full CDR3 sequence reads CASSPPSGIAYNEQFF. The chain recombines TRBV18 with TRBJ2-1, with D perhaps matching TRBD2 (5 bases). With the read ending 3 residues before the CDR3 end, the germline J gene is used to fill in that end. CDR1 and CDR2 from the germline V gene are KGHSH and LQKENI. The CDR3 runs 16 residues. Trimming stripped 0 bases from V and 4 bases from J, with 13 bases between.

Comments on this clone: The missing CDR3 end, 3 residues past where the read stops, is filled in from the germline J gene. V gene TRBV4-2 combines with J gene TRBJ1-5; no reliable D call. This CDR3 contains 15 residues. Germline-derived CDR1 and CDR2 are LGHNA and YNFKEQ. V was trimmed by 0 bases and J by 0 bases, leaving 6 bases between them. This chain's CDR3 is CASSQEQYSNQPQHF. The DNA read from the CDR3 is TGTGCCAGCAGCCAAGAACAGTATAGCAATCAGCCC.

As for this clone: The read ends 3 residues early relative to the CDR3; the germline J gene fills the gap. The chain has TRBV7-9 and TRBJ2-3; 8 bases match TRBD2. CDR3 length: 15 amino acids. V shed 5 bases, J shed 5 bases, and the junction held 9 bases outside the gene matches. From germline, CDR1 is SEHNR and CDR2 FQNEAQ (reference sequence). CDR3 DNA (partial): TGTGCCAGCAGCCCTACGGAGGCGGGGGGAGATACG. It yields the protein CASSPTEAGGDT. The whole CDR3 region reads CASSPTEAGGDTQYF. Variable domain in full (rest from reference TRBV7-9 and TRBJ2-3): DTGVSQNPRHKITKRGQNVTFRCDPISEHNRLYWYRQTLGQGPEFLTYFQNEAQLEKSRLLSDRFSAERPKGSFSTLEIQRTEQGDSAMYLCASSPTEAGGDTQYFGPGTRLTVL.

Concerning this clone: The DNA ends 3 residues before the CDR3 does, and the rest of the CDR3 is filled in from the germline J gene. The genes are TRBV5-1 and TRBJ2-5, with TRBD1 identical over 11 bases. The CDR3 length is 14 residues. CDR1 and CDR2 (germline): SGHRS, YFSETQ. J was trimmed by 7 bases and V by 2 bases; bases with no gene match: 4. The CDR3 loop is CASSLRTGGATQYF. Partial CDR3 DNA: TGCGCCAGCAGCTTACGGACAGGGGGCGCGACC.

On this clone: Read sequence stops 3 residues before the CDR3 end, and the germline J gene provides the missing end. V and J are TRBV20-1 and TRBJ2-7, with 9 positions matching TRBD2. From germline, CDR1 is DFQATT and CDR2 SNEGSKA (reference sequence). There are 15 residues in the CDR3. The ends lost 3 bases at V and 0 bases at J; junction bases unmatched: 6. The CDR3 sequence: CSARLAGTSSYEQYF. Incomplete CDR3 DNA: TGCAGTGCTAGGCTAGCGGGGACGAGCTCCTACGAG.

In the case of this clone: The read falls 3 residues short of the CDR3 end, and the missing part is taken from the germline J gene. This chain uses TRBV18 with TRBJ1-6; possible D gene TRBD1, 5 bases. The CDR3 totals 12 residues. Trimming pared 5 bases from V and 9 bases from J, leaving 8 bases between. Looked up from germline, CDR1 is KGHSH and CDR2 is LQKENI. The DNA read from the CDR3 is TGTGCCAGCTCAGAAGACAGTTCACCC. This translates into CASSEDSSP. The whole CDR3 sequence is CASSEDSSPLHF.

Regarding this clone: The CDR3 end lies 3 residues beyond the end of the read and is filled in from the germline J gene. V and J are TRBV20-1 and TRBJ2-5; unclear D gene. Deletions cut 0 bases from V and 5 bases from J, with 13 bases between. In germline, CDR1 is DFQATT, CDR2 SNEGSKA (reference sequence). The CDR3 totals 14 residues. The sequenced part of the CDR3 DNA is TGCAGTGCTAGAGATCTCAGCAGGAGTGAGACC. As protein: CSARDLSRSET. The CDR3, in full, reads CSARDLSRSETQYF.

Details on this clone: The read is 3 residues too short to cover the CDR3 end, so that end is filled in from the germline J gene. The chain links TRBV11-3 to TRBJ2-1; tentatively, D is TRBD2 (5 bases). CDR3 size: 12 residues. CDR1 is SGHNT, CDR2 YENEEA, per germline. V lost 2 bases and J 9 bases, leaving 8 bases between the germline ends. The DNA read from the CDR3 is TGTGCCAGCAGCTTAAGCGGTGTTGAG. Its protein product is CASSLSGVE. The whole CDR3 reads CASSLSGVEQFF.

Of note for this clone: With the read ending 3 residues before the CDR3 end, the germline J gene is used to fill in that end. The V gene is TRBV6-1, the J gene TRBJ1-3; D possibly corresponds to TRBD1 (5 bases). Germline CDR1 is MNHNS and CDR2 is SASEGT. V dropped 4 bases and J dropped 2 bases, with 12 bases sitting between them. This CDR3 comprises 15 residues. CDR3 bases read: TGTGCCAGCAGTGCCCGGTGGGGGGCTGGAAACACC. This encodes CASSARWGAGNT. The CDR3 in its entirety is CASSARWGAGNTIYF.

Points on this clone: The CDR3 extends 3 residues past the end of the read, so its final part is completed from the germline J gene. V usage is TRBV18 and J usage is TRBJ2-5; perhaps TRBD1 as D (5 bases). The CDR3 has 15 residues. Germline V gene sequence: CDR1 KGHSH, CDR2 LQKENI. Trimming removed 3 bases from V and 1 base from J, with 12 bases in between. CDR3 region: CASSPLQGLQETQYF. The DNA read from the CDR3 is TGTGCCAGCTCACCCCTCCAGGGCCTCCAAGAGACC.

Notes on this clone: The read ends 3 residues early relative to the CDR3; the germline J gene fills the gap. This chain uses TRBV7-9 with TRBJ1-1; the D is unclear. V lost 7 bases to trimming and J lost 0 bases, with 12 bases between them. The germline V gene has CDR1 SEHNR and CDR2 FQNEAQ (reference sequence). CDR3 length: 14 amino acids. CDR3 sequence reads: CASNVRVVNTEAFF. The sequenced part of the CDR3 DNA is TGTGCCAGCAACGTAAGAGTAGTGAACACTGAA.

About this clone itself: The read terminates 3 residues before the CDR3 end, so the remaining end is supplied by the germline J gene. The rearrangement uses TRBV7-3 and TRBJ2-3; D is perhaps TRBD2 (6 bases). Germline V CDR1 and CDR2: SGHTA, FQGTGA. This CDR3 is 15 amino acids long. Between the trimmed V and J ends, which lost 0 bases and 2 bases, there was a span of 9 bases. The covered CDR3 bases are TGTGCCAGCAGCTTAACGGCGGGGCTCACAGATACG. As protein: CASSLTAGLTDT. The whole CDR3 protein reads CASSLTAGLTDTQYF.

Notes on this clone: Read coverage stops 3 residues before the CDR3 terminus; the germline J gene supplies the remainder. The V and J genes are TRBV2 and TRBJ2-3, with TRBD2 matching 8 bases. From germline, CDR1 is SNHLY and CDR2 FYNNEI. Trimming cost V 5 bases and J 2 bases; bases outside gene matches: 15. The CDR3 spans 18 residues. This CDR3 is CASSTPGLEGQVTDTQYF. CDR3 bases read: TGTGCCAGCAGTACTCCGGGACTAGAAGGTCAGGTCACAGATACG.

In regard to this clone: With the read ending 3 residues before the CDR3 end, the germline J gene is used to fill in that end. The chain has TRBV14 and TRBJ2-5; TRBD2 is a possible D gene (6 bases). This CDR3 is 15 amino acids long. Germline-derived CDR1 and CDR2 are SGHDN and FVKESK. V gave up 4 bases and J gave up 5 bases, with 17 bases separating them. The CDR3 DNA, read in part, is TGTGCCAGCAGCCTTCCCCTAGCGTACGGGGAGACC. Protein product: CASSLPLAYGET. Given in full, the CDR3 is CASSLPLAYGETQYF. Full variable domain (missing parts from reference TRBV14 and TRBJ2-5): EAGVTQFPSHSVIEKGQTVTLRCDPISGHDNLYWYRRVMGKEIKFLLHFVKESKQDESGMPNNRFLAERTGGTYSTLKVQPAELEDSGVYFCASSLPLAYGETQYFGPGTRLLVL.

In the case of this clone: The read halts 3 residues ahead of the CDR3 end, with the missing end drawn from the germline J gene. V usage is TRBV18 and J usage is TRBJ2-7; the D is unclear. The CDR3 sequence is 14 residues long. CDR1 KGHSH and CDR2 LQKENI come from the germline V gene. The V end lost 6 bases, the J end lost 1 base, and 13 bases lay between the germline ends. This CDR3 reads CASSGSLSSYEQYF. CDR3 DNA, as far as it was read: TGTGCCAGCTCCGGGTCACTCAGTTCCTACGAG.

In regard to this clone: The read gets to within 3 residues of the CDR3 end, and the germline J gene fills in the rest. V usage is TRBV2 and J usage is TRBJ1-2, with D perhaps TRBD1 (5 bases). Looked up from germline, CDR1 is SNHLY and CDR2 is FYNNEI. The V and J ends lost 5 bases and 5 bases respectively, with 27 bases between them. The CDR3 has 18 amino acids. The DNA read from the CDR3 is TGTGCCAGCAGTTCCGTTGCTCTTTGGACAAACGACGAATATGGC. Protein: CASSSVALWTNDEYG. The CDR3 as a whole reads CASSSVALWTNDEYGYTF. Full variable domain (rest looked up from reference TRBV2 and TRBJ1-2): EPEVTQTPSHQVTQMGQEVILRCVPISNHLYFYWYRQILGQKVEFLVSFYNNEISEKSEIFDDQFSVERPDGSNFTLKIRSTKLEDSAMYFCASSSVALWTNDEYGYTFGSGTRLTVV.

As concerns this clone: The read ends 3 residues before the CDR3 terminus; that terminus is restored from the germline J gene. V is TRBV6-1 and J is TRBJ1-5; 9 nucleotides line up with TRBD1. Germline CDR1 MNHNS, CDR2 SASEGT. Trimming cost V 4 bases and J 7 bases; bases outside gene matches: 8. The CDR3 length is 15 residues. Incomplete CDR3 DNA: TGTGCCAGCAGTGCGGCCGGGACAGGGTACCAGCCC. This encodes CASSAAGTGYQP. The entire CDR3 reads CASSAAGTGYQPQHF.

The part of the CDR3 DNA that was read is TGTGCCAGCAGCTTAGGGGGGGACAGGGGAGGTGAA. Its protein is CASSLGGDRGGE. The entire CDR3 is CASSLGGDRGGEAFF. The V gene is TRBV7-9, the J gene TRBJ1-1; 10 positions match TRBD1. The read ends 3 residues shy of where the CDR3 ends; the end is completed using the germline J gene. Per the germline V gene, CDR1 is SEHNR and CDR2 is FQNEAQ (reference sequence). This CDR3 has 15 residues. The junction had 6 bases not matched to a gene; V was cut back by 1 base and J by 7 bases.